The 2 T cell receptor beta chains reported below all come from one sample, sequenced in a study of human T cells and chemical hapten exposure. In TCRdb, the RACE reads were re-called with MiXCR into one record per CDR3 protein. The table includes 150,000 to 200,000 distinct CDR3 sequences, approximately 20% detected once. Regarding time point: patch test 1, 2 weeks after DPC sensitization. The treatment: therapeutic diphenylcyclopropenone sensitization with weekly scalp DPC. Sequenced material: whole blood, taken in connection with sensitization to the hapten diphenylcyclopropenone (DPC). The receptors here all came from a woman aged 45-65 years with alopecia areata. Some clones in this sample may be carry-over from other donors' samples.

This clonotype appeared a few times. The V and J genes are TRBV20-1 and TRBJ2-7; D unresolved. V lost 0 bases and J 1 base, leaving 7 bases between the germline ends. There are 13 residues in the CDR3. Germline V gene lookup returns CDR1 DFQATT and CDR2 SNEGSKA (reference sequence). CDR3 nucleotides: TGCAGTGCTAGAGATCAACTGTCCTACGAGCAGTACTTC. Its translation is CSARDQLSYEQYF.

The J gene is TRBJ2-2, the V gene TRBV25-1, with D perhaps TRBD1 or TRBD2 (6 bases each). V dropped 6 bases and J dropped 4 bases, with 15 bases sitting between them. The germline V gene has CDR1 MGHDK and CDR2 SYGVNS. CDR3 size: 15 residues. The CDR3 nucleotides read TGTGCCAGCAGAGGGGCGGGACACTTCACCGGGGAGCTGTTTTTT. This sequence encodes CASRGAGHFTGELFF.